These T cell receptor beta chains were read from a single sample in a study of regulatory T cells in long-lasting Graves disease. TCRdb ran MiXCR on the multiplex PCR reads and lists one entry per CDR3 protein. The sample holds about 430,000 distinct CDR3 sequences, roughly a fifth seen once. The sample in question was peripheral blood mononuclear cells (PBMCs), obtained when the disease was refractory, from a patient treated with antithyroid drugs. The receptors here all came from a female donor with Graves disease. Both conserved end residues are part of each CDR3. Each record gives: V gene, J gene, clone size, D gene, CDR3 protein, CDR3 DNA. The D gene is left open where the match is weak. Expanded clones are given a class, and other clones once, few, many or no size at all.

TRBV28,TRBJ2-5,many,.,CASRGRSVWGTQYF,TGTGCCAGCAGAGGACGGAGCGTTTGGGGGACCCAGTACTTC
TRBV28,TRBJ2-7,many,TRBD2,CASSFPASGSYEQYF,TGTGCCAGCAGTTTCCCGGCTAGCGGGTCCTACGAGCAGTACTTC
TRBV24-1,TRBJ2-5,many,.,CATSDGGRTGLQETQYF,TGTGCCACCAGTGACGGAGGGCGGACCGGGCTCCAAGAGACCCAGTACTTC
TRBV28,TRBJ2-7,many,.,CASSSASGGGREQYF,TGTGCCAGCAGCTCGGCTAGCGGAGGGGGAAGGGAGCAGTACTTC
TRBV9,TRBJ1-1,.,.,CASSVTGENGEAFF,TGTGCCAGCAGCGTAACCGGGGAAAATGGTGAAGCTTTCTTT
TRBV29-1,TRBJ2-5,many,TRBD2,CSAKTSGSRETQYF,TGCAGCGCCAAGACTAGCGGGAGTAGAGAGACCCAGTACTTC
TRBV6-1,TRBJ1-1,.,.,CASSQWDADTEAFF,TGTGCCAGCAGTCAATGGGACGCGGACACTGAAGCTTTCTTT
TRBV5-1,TRBJ1-1,.,.,CASSLVGDLNTEAFF,TGCGCCAGCAGCTTGGTGGGGGACCTGAACACTGAAGCTTTCTTT
TRBV12-3/TRBV12-4,TRBJ2-2,few,.,CASSFYYDAGELFF,TGTGCCAGCAGTTTTTATTACGACGCCGGGGAGCTGTTTTTT
TRBV12-3/TRBV12-4,TRBJ2-7,.,.,CASRLEGPYEQYF,TGTGCCAGCCGTTTAGAGGGCCCTTACGAGCAGTACTTC
TRBV24-1,TRBJ1-1,few,TRBD1,CATSKVGTGFRDTEAFF,TGTGCCACCAGTAAGGTGGGGACAGGGTTTCGAGATACTGAAGCTTTCTTT
TRBV6-1,TRBJ1-1,many,.,CATSMGTLNTEAFF,TGTGCCACCTCCATGGGGACGTTGAACACTGAAGCTTTCTTT
TRBV11-2,TRBJ2-2,few,TRBD2,CASSLVGGREEYTGELFF,TGTGCCAGCAGCTTAGTGGGCGGGCGGGAGGAGTACACCGGGGAGCTGTTTTTT
TRBV30,TRBJ2-7,many,.,CAWSGAYEQYF,TGTGCCTGGAGTGGGGCCTACGAGCAGTACTTC
TRBV20-1,TRBJ1-2,.,TRBD1,CSAGIAQGAVLLGHTF,TGCAGTGCTGGAATAGCTCAGGGGGCGGTTCTTCTTGGCCACACCTTC
TRBV15,TRBJ1-5,.,.,CATSKDTDQTNNQPQHF,TGTGCCACCAGCAAAGATACGGACCAAACTAACAATCAGCCCCAGCATTTT
TRBV28,TRBJ1-5,few,.,CASSLGDGWGYSNQPQHF,TGTGCCAGCAGTTTAGGGGACGGCTGGGGGTATAGCAATCAGCCCCAGCATTTT
TRBV3-1,TRBJ1-4,many,.,CASSQGPPTNEKLFF,TGTGCCAGCAGCCAAGGACCGCCAACTAATGAAAAACTGTTTTTT
TRBV11-2,TRBJ1-2,many,TRBD1,CASSLGRGRIYGYTF,TGTGCCAGCAGCTTAGGCAGGGGGCGCATCTATGGCTACACCTTC
TRBV6-1,TRBJ2-7,many,.,CASSDVLTGVYEQYF,TGTGCCAGCAGTGATGTTTTGACGGGTGTTTACGAGCAGTACTTC
TRBV2,TRBJ2-7,many,.,CASSEGTAGSGIYEQYF,TGTGCCAGCAGTGAAGGGACGGCTGGTAGCGGTATATACGAGCAGTACTTC
TRBV27,TRBJ2-6,.,TRBD2,CASSLGPPGGVILGPGANVLTF,TGTGCCAGCAGTTTAGGCCCCCCGGGAGGAGTCATTTTAGGTCCCGGGGCCAACGTCCTGACTTTC
TRBV20-1,TRBJ2-1,.,TRBD2,CSASGLAGEGNEQFF,TGCAGTGCTAGCGGACTAGCGGGAGAGGGCAATGAGCAGTTCTTC
TRBV9,TRBJ2-5,few,TRBD1,CASSIGTGRGETQYF,TGTGCCAGCAGCATCGGGACAGGGAGGGGAGAGACCCAGTACTTC
TRBV12-3/TRBV12-4,TRBJ2-5,.,TRBD2,CASSSRGAGEAGSQETQYF,TGTGCCAGCAGTTCCAGGGGAGCGGGAGAGGCGGGGAGTCAAGAGACCCAGTACTTC
TRBV20-1,TRBJ2-7,.,.,CSANSANQGYEQYF,TGCAGTGCTAATTCCGCCAACCAGGGCTACGAGCAGTACTTC
TRBV12-3/TRBV12-4,TRBJ2-5,many,TRBD2,CATTPGLAGLETQYF,TGTGCCACCACGCCTGGACTAGCGGGGTTGGAGACCCAGTACTTC
TRBV15,TRBJ2-3,few,.,CATSRDIAVSTDTQYF,TGTGCCACCAGCAGAGATATAGCAGTCAGCACAGATACGCAGTATTTT
TRBV7-3,TRBJ2-7,many,.,CASSLIGGAEQYF,TGTGCCAGCAGCTTAATAGGTGGTGCCGAGCAGTACTTC
TRBV7-3,TRBJ2-1,.,TRBD2,CASSSNSGKDNEQFF,TGTGCCAGCAGCTCCAATAGCGGGAAGGACAATGAGCAGTTCTTC
TRBV5-1,TRBJ2-2,many,TRBD1,CASSLEGGVGELFF,TGCGCCAGCAGCTTGGAAGGGGGCGTCGGGGAGCTGTTTTTT
TRBV14,TRBJ2-7,.,.,CASSQDSRQYF,TGTGCCAGCAGCCAAGATTCTCGGCAGTACTTC
TRBV30,TRBJ2-3,.,.,CAWGDHTDTQYF,TGTGCCTGGGGGGACCACACAGATACGCAGTATTTT